Here is one TCR beta chain with its context. Its matching antigen is unknown. The data were taken from a study of Ad26.COV2.S vaccination and SARS-CoV-2 variants. Study overall: Sample donor was a member of the COV1001 Ad26.COV2.S trial arm. Once, or twice with 56 days between doses, Ad26.COV2.S was given intramuscularly.

Study results and caveats: Vaccine recipients and placebo recipients showed similar non-spike TCR breadth. Individuals receiving vaccine had higher spike-specific TCR breadth than placebo recipients did.

This CDR3 is 15 amino acids long. The germline gives CDR1 MNHEY, CDR2 SVGAGI. The V end lost 5 bases, the J end lost 10 bases, and 23 bases lay between the germline ends. Data came from immunoSEQ multiplex PCR; TCRdb stores just in-frame clones and leaves some out. The repertoire holds 300,000 to 400,000 clones, with 80% to 90% as singletons. Treatment: some 19 received Ad26.COV2.S at low or high dose, single or two shots; five or six received placebo; per-sample allocation not given. Collection of samples fell on day 63 after the first vaccine or placebo injection. Material: peripheral blood, obtained in a trial of Ad26.COV2.S vaccine versus placebo. This chain connects TRBV6-5 to TRBJ1-1; no clear D gene. This TCR was recovered from a person between 18 and 65 years old who received the Ad26.COV2.S COVID-19 vaccine or a placebo. The CDR3 DNA reads as TGTGCCAGCAGTCCCCCCGTTTGGCAGCCGGAATTAGCTTTCTTT. This gives the protein CASSPPVWQPELAFF.